A selection of T cell receptor beta chains follows, all from one sample in a study of graft-versus-host responses after intestinal transplantation. Some clones are missing from TCRdb's copy, which holds only in-frame ones; the method was immunoSEQ multiplex PCR. The sample records some 8,000 clones, around 90% being singletons. This specimen consisted of PBMCs, obtained 30 to 32 days after intestinal transplant. These receptors were obtained from a human patient who received an intestinal transplant, so some T cells may come from the graft donor. CDR3s include the opening cysteine and the closing phenylalanine or tryptophan. Each record gives: J gene, clone size, V gene, D gene, CDR3 DNA, CDR3 protein. The D gene is left open where the match is weak. Clone size, where shown, is once, few, many, or a class for clones that have expanded.

j_call: TRBJ1-3
clone_size: -
v_call: TRBV7-9
d_call: -
cdr3_nt: TGTGCCAGCAGCCCCCTGGTCAGGCTCGAAGGAAACACCATATATTTT
cdr3_aa: CASSPLVRLEGNTIYF

j_call: TRBJ1-1
clone_size: -
v_call: TRBV7-9
d_call: -
cdr3_nt: TGTGCCAGCAGCGATGACAGGAACACTGAAGCTTTCTTT
cdr3_aa: CASSDDRNTEAFF

j_call: TRBJ2-3
clone_size: -
v_call: TRBV6-4
d_call: TRBD2
cdr3_nt: TGTGCCAGCAGTGAGCGGGGGGGCACAGATACGCAGTATTTT
cdr3_aa: CASSERGGTDTQYF

j_call: TRBJ1-2
clone_size: -
v_call: TRBV7-8
d_call: -
cdr3_nt: TGTGCCAGCAGCTTAAGTAAGGGACCGCGGCCCAAAGGGTACACCTTC
cdr3_aa: CASSLSKGPRPKGYTF

j_call: TRBJ2-6
clone_size: -
v_call: TRBV9
d_call: -
cdr3_nt: TGTGCCAGCAGCGCCAGGCCGACTGGCTCTGGGGCCAACGTCCTGACTTTC
cdr3_aa: CASSARPTGSGANVLTF

j_call: TRBJ2-6
clone_size: -
v_call: TRBV6-5
d_call: -
cdr3_nt: TGTGCCAGCAGTCTTGGAGGCTCTGGGGCCAACGTCCTGACTTTC
cdr3_aa: CASSLGGSGANVLTF

j_call: TRBJ2-2
clone_size: -
v_call: TRBV2
d_call: -
cdr3_nt: TGTGCCAGCAGTGAAGACACCGGGGAGCTGTTTTTT
cdr3_aa: CASSEDTGELFF

j_call: TRBJ1-2
clone_size: -
v_call: TRBV11-2
d_call: TRBD1
cdr3_nt: TGTGCCAGCAGCTTAGTTGGGACAGGGGACGTCTATGGCTACACCTTC
cdr3_aa: CASSLVGTGDVYGYTF

j_call: TRBJ2-7
clone_size: -
v_call: TRBV5-4
d_call: -
cdr3_nt: TGTGCCAGCAGCTTGGCCATTCTCGCCATTACCTACGAGCAGTACTTC
cdr3_aa: CASSLAILAITYEQYF

j_call: TRBJ2-7
clone_size: -
v_call: TRBV19
d_call: -
cdr3_nt: TGTGCCAGTAGTATTACTCGCAGCTCCTACGAGCAGTACTTC
cdr3_aa: CASSITRSSYEQYF

j_call: TRBJ2-7
clone_size: -
v_call: TRBV18
d_call: -
cdr3_nt: TGTGCCAGCTCACCGGGTAGGGCCTACGAGCAGTACTTC
cdr3_aa: CASSPGRAYEQYF

j_call: TRBJ1-2
clone_size: -
v_call: TRBV28
d_call: TRBD1
cdr3_nt: TGTGCCAGCAGTACCCAGGGGGCAAACTATGGCTACACCTTC
cdr3_aa: CASSTQGANYGYTF

j_call: TRBJ1-1
clone_size: -
v_call: TRBV5-1
d_call: -
cdr3_nt: TGCGCCAGCAGCCGGGCGGTCCGGGGGCGGTTGGACACTGAAGCTTTCTTT
cdr3_aa: CASSRAVRGRLDTEAFF

j_call: TRBJ1-4
clone_size: -
v_call: TRBV7-6
d_call: TRBD1
cdr3_nt: TGTGCCAGCAGCTTAGGGACAGGGGGTGAAAAACTGTTTTTT
cdr3_aa: CASSLGTGGEKLFF

j_call: TRBJ2-3
clone_size: -
v_call: TRBV4-1
d_call: -
cdr3_nt: TGCGCCAGCAGCCGGGGGGCGGGCACAGATACGCAGTATTTT
cdr3_aa: CASSRGAGTDTQYF

j_call: TRBJ2-1
clone_size: -
v_call: TRBV7-3
d_call: TRBD2
cdr3_nt: TGTGCCAGCAGCCCCCGGACTAGCGGGGTTCCCTACAATGAGCAGTTCTTC
cdr3_aa: CASSPRTSGVPYNEQFF

j_call: TRBJ2-1
clone_size: -
v_call: TRBV18
d_call: TRBD1
cdr3_nt: TGTGCCAGCTCACCCCTCTGGACAGGGTACAATGAGCAGTTCTTC
cdr3_aa: CASSPLWTGYNEQFF

j_call: TRBJ2-2
clone_size: -
v_call: TRBV6-4
d_call: TRBD2
cdr3_nt: TGTGCCGGCAGTTCTAGCGGGATCGGCACCGGGGAGCTGTTTTTT
cdr3_aa: CAGSSSGIGTGELFF

j_call: TRBJ2-5
clone_size: -
v_call: TRBV5-4
d_call: -
cdr3_nt: TGTGCCAGCAGCTACCTCCAAGAGACCCAGTACTTC
cdr3_aa: CASSYLQETQYF

j_call: TRBJ1-1
clone_size: -
v_call: TRBV14
d_call: TRBD1
cdr3_nt: TGTGCCAGCAGCCAGACAGGGGAAGAGACTTTTCCCGGCACTGAAGCTTTCTTT
cdr3_aa: CASSQTGEETFPGTEAFF

j_call: TRBJ1-4
clone_size: -
v_call: TRBV19
d_call: -
cdr3_nt: TGTGCCAGTGACGGGAATGAAAAACTGTTTTTT
cdr3_aa: CASDGNEKLFF

j_call: TRBJ2-7
clone_size: -
v_call: TRBV18
d_call: TRBD2
cdr3_nt: TGTGCCAGCTCACCGCTAGCGGGGGGGGGATCCTACGAGCAGTACTTC
cdr3_aa: CASSPLAGGGSYEQYF

j_call: TRBJ2-7
clone_size: -
v_call: TRBV4-2
d_call: -
cdr3_nt: TGTGCCAGCAGCCAAGAAACCGAGCAGTACTTC
cdr3_aa: CASSQETEQYF

j_call: TRBJ1-4
clone_size: -
v_call: TRBV12-5
d_call: -
cdr3_nt: TGTGCTAGTGGTCCCTCCACCGAAAAACTGTTTTTT
cdr3_aa: CASGPSTEKLFF

j_call: TRBJ2-7
clone_size: -
v_call: TRBV27
d_call: TRBD1
cdr3_nt: TGTGCCAGCAGTTCGGACAGGGGGCTTGTCGCGCAGTACTTC
cdr3_aa: CASSSDRGLVAQYF

j_call: TRBJ1-6
clone_size: -
v_call: TRBV9
d_call: TRBD1
cdr3_nt: TGTGCCAGCAGCGTAGAGACAGGGGGAAGATCACCCCTCCACTTT
cdr3_aa: CASSVETGGRSPLHF

j_call: TRBJ1-2
clone_size: -
v_call: TRBV7-9
d_call: -
cdr3_nt: TGTGCCAGCAGCCCCGCGGCCAGGGTCGATGGCTACACCTTC
cdr3_aa: CASSPAARVDGYTF

j_call: TRBJ2-1
clone_size: -
v_call: TRBV6-5
d_call: -
cdr3_nt: TGTGCCAGCACAGCGCGTCCTCACAATGAGCAGTTCTTC
cdr3_aa: CASTARPHNEQFF

j_call: TRBJ2-7
clone_size: -
v_call: TRBV4-2
d_call: -
cdr3_nt: TGTGCCAGCAGCTTGCGGCCCACTTCCTACGAGCAGTACTTC
cdr3_aa: CASSLRPTSYEQYF

j_call: TRBJ2-3
clone_size: -
v_call: TRBV4-1
d_call: TRBD2
cdr3_nt: TGCGCCAGCAGCCAAGATAAGATCCTAGCGGGGGCAGATACGCAGTATTTT
cdr3_aa: CASSQDKILAGADTQYF

j_call: TRBJ2-7
clone_size: -
v_call: TRBV5-4
d_call: -
cdr3_nt: TGTGCCAGCAGCTTAGGGCAGGGGAACGAGCAGTACTTC
cdr3_aa: CASSLGQGNEQYF

j_call: TRBJ2-5
clone_size: -
v_call: TRBV11-2
d_call: -
cdr3_nt: TGTGCCAGCAGTTCACGACTAGATGGGAGAGAGACCCAGTACTTC
cdr3_aa: CASSSRLDGRETQYF

j_call: TRBJ2-2
clone_size: -
v_call: TRBV13
d_call: -
cdr3_nt: TGTGCCAGCAGCTCCCGTGCCTATAGCACCGGGGAGCTGTTTTTT
cdr3_aa: CASSSRAYSTGELFF

j_call: TRBJ2-7
clone_size: -
v_call: TRBV19
d_call: -
cdr3_nt: TGTGCCAGTAGTATTCGGGCGGGGACCTACGAGCAGTACTTC
cdr3_aa: CASSIRAGTYEQYF

j_call: TRBJ1-2
clone_size: once
v_call: TRBV30
d_call: -
cdr3_nt: TGTGCCACCTCTTATGGCTACACCTTC
cdr3_aa: CATSYGYTF

j_call: TRBJ1-2
clone_size: once
v_call: TRBV5-5
d_call: -
cdr3_nt: TGTGCCAGCAGCTTGGTTGGGGGTATAGACTATGGCTACACCTTC
cdr3_aa: CASSLVGGIDYGYTF

j_call: TRBJ2-1
clone_size: -
v_call: TRBV4-2
d_call: -
cdr3_nt: TGTGCCAGCAGCCAACTCCGGGCCGCCTACAATGAGCAGTTCTTC
cdr3_aa: CASSQLRAAYNEQFF

j_call: TRBJ1-6
clone_size: -
v_call: TRBV5-1
d_call: -
cdr3_nt: TGCGCCAGCAGCTTGGATCGGCTCTGGTCACCCCTCCACTTT
cdr3_aa: CASSLDRLWSPLHF

j_call: TRBJ1-6
clone_size: -
v_call: TRBV6-6
d_call: -
cdr3_nt: TGTGCCAGCAGTTACGGCAGTTATAATTCACCCCTCCACTTT
cdr3_aa: CASSYGSYNSPLHF

j_call: TRBJ2-7
clone_size: -
v_call: TRBV5-6
d_call: -
cdr3_nt: TGTGCCAGCAGCCCCGGCCCGGGGAACCAGTACTTC
cdr3_aa: CASSPGPGNQYF